This TCR beta chain was captured by sequencing in a study of T and B cells in COVID-19 patients (dated by TCRdb to 2018 to 2021). For the study in its entirety: Using TRB and IGH repertoire sequencing of peripheral blood, the study characterized adaptive immunity in COVID-19 patients who had active infection or had recovered. A recovered cohort included some 19 patients who provided 20 to 25 samples, and most of these patients had mild to moderate COVID-19 treated on an outpatient basis. Median age was nearly 35 years in the recovered cohort versus 67 years in the active-infection cohort. Of the 20 patients in the active-infection cohort, 12 were critically ill and needed mechanical ventilation or ECMO. Comorbidities linked to unfavorable COVID-19 outcome were present in about 90% of the roughly 20 patients in the active-infection cohort. The repository of TCR and BCR sequences included some 69 time points from more than 35 patients, and more than 7 million TCR sequences were analysed. A couple of patients were included in both the recovered and active cohorts because samples were available from active disease and after recovery. An age-matched reference group of some 42 healthy donors negative for COVID-19 antibodies was used as the comparison for repertoire analyses. Up to roughly 10 follow-up blood samples were collected per patient, with some samples spanning different disease stages in the same individual. The research as a whole found: The size of the cohort was considered insufficient for assessing HLA contributions to COVID-19 susceptibility or severity. TRB repertoires were found to be highly clonal in active COVID-19, whereas diversity and richness at recovery were found to rise above healthy donor levels. The recovered cohort had roughly 2,100 exclusive TCR clusters, including about 34 low-pGen clusters. Patients with COVID-19 were reported to show strongly skewed TRBV/TRBJ gene usage. Few blood samples were available from mildly ill patients while symptoms were present, and early samples from severe cases were likewise scarce. Prospective validation of the reported TCR clusters was stated to be required before clinical use. Specific T cell subsets (CD4+/Treg/CD8+) and sorted SARS-CoV-2-responsive or tetramer+ T cells had not yet been sequenced, and these experiments were ongoing.

The CDR3, cysteine through phenylalanine, is 16 amino acids long. Only the CDR3 portion is preserved as DNA: 48 bases, with reading frame beginning at the first base. After removal of 5 bases from V and 3 bases from J, the junction retains 7 bases not matched to a gene. CDR1 and CDR2, looked up from the germline V gene (reference sequence), are LNHDA and SQIVND. TRB repertoires were amplified from 250-500 ng of genomic DNA extracted from blood. The instrument given in TCRdb is Illumina MiSeq. Multiplex PCR with BIOMED2 TRB-A/B primer pools was used to amplify TRB rearrangements. Two consecutive PCRs added Illumina-compatible adapters and 7-nucleotide sample barcodes to the amplicons. All library PCRs used Phusion HS II polymerase. Amplicons were purified from gel with the NucleoSpin Gel and PCR Clean-up kit, quantified on Qubit, and pooled at 4 to 4.5 nM. Before Illumina next-generation sequencing, the quality of the amplicon pool was assessed on an Agilent 2100 Bioanalyzer. From the authors' description of their analysis: Annotation of TRB rearrangements was done in MiXCR 3.0.8 with the default MiXCR reference library. Non-productive reads and sequences with fewer than 2 reads were excluded, and each unique CDR3 nucleotide sequence counted as one clone. Clonality, diversity, richness and V-J gene usage were calculated in R 3.5.1. GLIPH2 was used to cluster TCRs based on CDR3 similarity, and OLGA was used to calculate the generation probabilities. GLIPH2 clusters were kept only when the clusters contained at least four unique TCR clonotypes present in at least three individuals. The public reads were reprocessed in TCRdb via fastp at Q25 and MiXCR, keeping in-frame beta chains. Records with the same CDR3 protein are collapsed into one entry carrying the most frequent genes and DNA. TCRdb's processing, not the study's, gives the V and J calls here. The sample profile shows 8,000 to 9,500 distinct CDR3 sequences; about 40% of them were found once. Approximately 55% of the sample comes from the top ten.

Based on its abundance in the sample, this clonotype is medium-sized (0.01 to 0.1%). This receptor's antigen is unknown. The input lacks base qualities; no much larger clone sits a single base away. The specimen sequenced was blood. The chain is made from TRBV19 and TRBJ2-7; a stretch of 13 junction bases matches TRBD2. The sequence came from a human donor with active COVID-19. The DNA sequence is given as TGTGCCAGTAGTGACGCACTAGCGGGGGGGGTCTACGAGCAGTACTTC. This sequence encodes CASSDALAGGVYEQYF.